Presented here are 23 T cell receptor beta chains from one specimen sequenced in a study of T-cell memory formation after mild COVID-19. TCRdb reprocessed the 5' RACE reads with MiXCR, giving one entry per CDR3 protein. Of over 120,000 distinct CDR3 sequences listed, around 21% were seen once; the top ten hold 2% to 2.5%. The sample comprised PBMCs or a T cell subset sorted from them (not recorded which). The receptors were gathered from an adult woman who had mild COVID-19 (a few samples of this study predate the infection). Cell type and time point are not known.

This chain links TRBV29-1 with TRBJ2-3; D gene ambiguous. In germline, CDR1 is SQVTM, CDR2 ANQGSEA. The V end lost 7 bases, the J end lost 0 bases, and 17 bases lay between the germline ends. CDR3 length: 15 amino acids. CDR3 in amino acids: CSAASRQKSTDTQYF. In DNA, the CDR3 is TGCAGCGCCGCCTCGCGCCAGAAAAGCACAGATACGCAGTATTTT.

This chain joins TRBV27 and TRBJ2-1; D unresolved. Germline-derived CDR1 and CDR2 are MNHEY and SMNVEV (reference sequence). V was clipped by 4 bases and J by 0 bases, with 16 bases between them. The CDR3 contains 17 residues. The CDR3 DNA follows: TGTGCCAGCAGTTCCTCAGACGGCACACCCTCCTACAATGAGCAGTTCTTC. Its protein is CASSSSDGTPSYNEQFF.

This sequence joins TRBV12-3 or TRBV12-4 and TRBJ1-3; D gene ambiguous. The germline V and J ends were trimmed by 7 bases and 4 bases, with 11 bases remaining between them. The CDR3 consists of 13 residues. CDR3 sequence: CASTRGVGNTIYF. The CDR3 bases are TGTGCCAGCACCCGTGGGGTCGGAAACACCATATATTTT.

This clonotype showed up many times. V usage is TRBV20-1 and J usage is TRBJ2-3, with 7 positions matching TRBD2. The germline CDR1 and CDR2 sequences are DFQATT and SNEGSKA (reference sequence). There are 13 residues in the CDR3. V shed 5 bases and J 4 bases; nucleotides not matched to a gene: 6. The CDR3 DNA reads TGCAGTGCTCTTACGGGAGGCGCAGATACGCAGTATTTT. Translation gives CSALTGGADTQYF.

The V call is TRBV5-1, the J call TRBJ1-1; no clear D gene. This CDR3 comprises 14 residues. Germline V CDR1 and CDR2: SGHRS, YFSETQ. With 0 bases removed from V and 4 bases from J, the gap between germline ends came to 10 bases. DNA for the CDR3: TGCGCCAGCAGCTTGGACCGACTGGGCACTGAAGCTTTCTTT. This sequence encodes CASSLDRLGTEAFF. The full variable domain, in which reference TRBV5-1 and TRBJ1-1 provide the parts outside the CDR3, is KAGVTQTPRYLIKTRGQQVTLSCSPISGHRSVSWYQQTPGQGLQFLFEYFSETQRNKGNFPGRFSGRQFSNSRSEMNVSTLELGDSALYLCASSLDRLGTEAFFGQGTRLTVV.

The rearrangement links TRBV3-1 to TRBJ2-3; D tentatively fits TRBD1 or TRBD2 (5 bases each). CDR3 size: 16 residues. Germline assignment: CDR1 LGHDT and CDR2 YNNKEL (reference sequence). Trimming cost V 7 bases and J 5 bases, with 22 bases left between them. The CDR3 nucleotides read TGTGCCAGCACAAGCAGGAAGGGGATTCGGGGAGATACGCAGTATTTT. Protein: CASTSRKGIRGDTQYF.

This clonotype was seen a handful of times. The rearrangement uses TRBV20-1 and TRBJ2-7, with unresolved D. Trimming stripped 4 bases from V and 0 bases from J, with 16 bases between. Germline V gene data show CDR1 as DFQATT and CDR2 as SNEGSKA (reference sequence). CDR3 size: 15 residues. CDR3 DNA sequence: TGCAGTGCTACACGCTACCGGACGGTCTCCTACGAGCAGTACTTC. Amino acids: CSATRYRTVSYEQYF.

This clonotype was observed at least ten times. The chain uses TRBV20-1 and TRBJ2-2; D ambiguous. The CDR3 loop spans 13 amino acids. V lost 3 bases, J lost 6 bases, and 11 bases lay in between. The V gene's germline CDR1 is DFQATT and CDR2 SNEGSKA (reference sequence). CDR3 in DNA: TGCAGTGCTAGCCCCGTCCCCTCCGGGGAGCTGTTTTTT. Encoded protein: CSASPVPSGELFF.

The chain uses TRBV5-1 and TRBJ1-1, with 7 bases that match TRBD1. The CDR3 is 16 amino acids. Looked up from germline, CDR1 is SGHRS and CDR2 is YFSETQ. Trimming cost V 3 bases and J 4 bases; bases outside gene matches: 12. CDR3 amino acids: CASSSGTASSGTEAFF. The CDR3 nucleotides read TGCGCCAGCAGCTCGGGGACAGCCAGCTCGGGCACTGAAGCTTTCTTT.

This clonotype appeared a few times. The chain combines TRBV20-1 with TRBJ2-7, with TRBD2 matching 13 bases. The germline CDR1 and CDR2 sequences are DFQATT and SNEGSKA (reference sequence). The CDR3 covers 17 residues. V gave up 5 bases and J gave up 2 bases; unmatched junction bases: 12. This CDR3 is CSARGTSGTPRTYEQYF. The CDR3 bases are TGCAGTGCTCGAGGGACTAGCGGGACCCCTCGCACCTACGAGCAGTACTTC.

V gene TRBV24-1 combines with J gene TRBJ2-7; 9 bases line up with TRBD1. V trimming: 4 bases; J trimming: 3 bases; junction bases outside the gene matches: 9. Germline V gene sequence: CDR1 KGHDR, CDR2 SFDVKD. This CDR3 spans 16 amino acids. The chain's CDR3 is CATSDQAPGQGYEQYF. The CDR3 bases are TGTGCCACCAGTGACCAAGCTCCGGGACAGGGCTACGAGCAGTACTTC.

The genes are TRBV9 and TRBJ2-2; D gene unclear. Germline V gives CDR1 SGDLS, CDR2 YYNGEE. This CDR3 is built from 12 residues. The ends were cut back, 0 bases at V and 5 bases at J, with 2 bases in the middle. The chain's CDR3 is CASSVVTGELFF. In DNA, the CDR3 is TGTGCCAGCAGCGTAGTAACCGGGGAGCTGTTTTTT.

The V gene is TRBV10-3, the J gene TRBJ2-7, with D perhaps assigned TRBD1 or TRBD2 (5 bases each). The CDR3 has 14 amino acids. Trimming shortened V by 4 bases and J by 7 bases, and 17 bases separated the two germline ends. CDR1 and CDR2 from the germline V gene are ENHRY and SYGVKD. DNA of the CDR3: TGTGCCATCAGTGTTGGGGACCTTATTACGGAGCAGTACTTC. This gives the protein CAISVGDLITEQYF.

This clonotype was observed a handful of times. The chain links TRBV7-3 to TRBJ2-1, with 11 bases fitting TRBD2. The CDR3 spans 14 residues. The V gene end was trimmed by 6 bases and the J gene end by 8 bases; junction bases not matched to a gene: 6. CDR1 and CDR2 (germline): SGHTA, FQGTGA. The CDR3 DNA reads TGTGCCAGCAGTATAGCGGGAGGGCGCTATGAGCAGTTCTTC. Amino acids: CASSIAGGRYEQFF.

The chain uses TRBV4-2 and TRBJ2-3, with 7 nucleotides matching TRBD2. V was pared by 1 base and J by 10 bases, with 17 bases of the junction left unmatched. The CDR3 spans 17 residues. CDR1 and CDR2 (germline): LGHNA, YNFKEQ. This chain's CDR3 is CASSQGSVLAAAPAQYF. The DNA for the CDR3 is TGTGCCAGCAGCCAAGGGAGCGTTCTAGCGGCGGCCCCGGCGCAGTATTTT.

This clonotype was seen only a few times. The gene calls are TRBV30 and TRBJ1-4, with D unresolved. CDR1 and CDR2 (germline): GTSNPN, SVGIG (reference sequence). This CDR3 is built from 13 residues. V was pared by 0 bases and J by 6 bases, with 8 bases between. In DNA form, the CDR3 reads TGTGCCTGGAGTGTCTCCGATCATGAAAAACTGTTTTTT. It is translated as CAWSVSDHEKLFF.

This rearrangement joins TRBV6-2 or TRBV6-3 to TRBJ2-3; D call uncertain. The V end was cut by 5 bases, the J end by 6 bases, with 9 bases between. The CDR3 is 12 residues long. Germline CDR1 reads MNHEY; CDR2 reads SVGEGT. As DNA, the CDR3 is TGTGCCAGCAGTAACACCAAGGATACGCAGTATTTT. This encodes CASSNTKDTQYF.

This clonotype was counted between two and nine times. The V call is TRBV7-2, the J call TRBJ2-5, with 11 positions matching TRBD2. Germline CDR1 SGHTA, CDR2 FQGNSA. The CDR3 is made up of 19 amino acids. V dropped 5 bases and J dropped 4; count of bases not matched to a gene: 18. The CDR3 region has the DNA TGTGCCAGCAGCACCCCCCAGGGACTAGCGGCCCTAGGGGGAGAGACCCAGTACTTC. Translating it yields CASSTPQGLAALGGETQYF.

The gene calls are TRBV5-1 and TRBJ2-1; tentatively, D is TRBD2 (5 bases). The germline V gene encodes CDR1 SGHRS and CDR2 YFSETQ. Trimming pared 4 bases from V and 15 bases from J, leaving 20 bases between. The length of the CDR3 is 13 residues. CDR3 amino acids: CASSPDDPWRSFF. CDR3 in DNA: TGCGCCAGCAGCCCTGACGACCCTTGGAGGTCGTTCTTC.

This clonotype was observed a handful of times. The rearrangement links TRBV30 to TRBJ1-6; D not certain. V lost 3 bases, J lost 8 bases, and 11 bases lay in between. Germline V gene data show CDR1 as GTSNPN and CDR2 as SVGIG (reference sequence). This CDR3 has 13 amino acids. CDR3 residues: CAWSADLDSPLHF. The CDR3 DNA reads TGTGCCTGGAGCGCGGACCTTGATTCACCCCTCCACTTT.

This clonotype was seen more than once but under ten times. The chain has TRBV7-2 and TRBJ2-7; 11 nucleotides line up with TRBD2. The V gene end was trimmed by 6 bases and the J gene end by 5 bases; junction bases not matched to a gene: 12. There are 16 residues in the CDR3. Germline V gene data show CDR1 as SGHTA and CDR2 as FQGNSA. The CDR3 DNA sequence: TGTGCCAGCAGTTCGCTGACTAGCGGGACAATCCACGAGCAGTACTTC. Residues: CASSSLTSGTIHEQYF.

This clonotype was seen at least ten times. The DNA of the CDR3 is TGTGCCAGTAAAGATGGAGGAGGGATCCAAGAGACCCAGTACTTC. Translation: CASKDGGGIQETQYF. This chain joins TRBV19 and TRBJ2-5, with a weak D call TRBD2 (6 bases). Germline CDR1 LNHDA, CDR2 SQIVND (reference sequence). The CDR3 totals 15 residues. Deletions cut 7 bases from V and 1 base from J, with 16 bases between.

This clonotype was seen a handful of times. The genes are TRBV6-2 or TRBV6-3 and TRBJ2-1; TRBD2 matches 13 bases. Germline V lookup: CDR1 MNHEY, CDR2 SVGEGT. The J segment lost 9 bases and the V segment lost 0 bases, leaving 5 bases of the junction unmatched. The CDR3 runs 16 residues. The CDR3 sequence is CASSYSVGLAGVEQFF. The CDR3 DNA is TGTGCCAGCAGTTACTCGGTTGGACTAGCGGGAGTTGAGCAGTTCTTC.